This T cell receptor (beta chain) derives from a study of beta chain features in type 1 diabetes. This clone was detected only a few times. Every bit of the isolated RNA underwent reverse transcription, so sequencing read expressed TCRB transcripts. Sequencing used immunoSEQ multiplex PCR; TCRdb keeps in-frame clones, though not all of them. The sample contains 120,000 to 150,000 clones, about 7.1% of which appear only once. With 4 bases removed from V and 3 bases from J, the gap between germline ends came to 10 bases. The germline gives CDR1 MNHEY, CDR2 SMNVEV (reference sequence). The CDR3 contains 14 residues.

The gene calls are TRBV27 and TRBJ2-1, with TRBD2 as a possible D gene (6 bases). The receptor was isolated from a woman aged 25-40 years in good health. The sequencing sample was made of central memory CD4+ T cells from blood. CDR3: CASSWSSVYNEQFF. CDR3 DNA: TGTGCCAGCAGTTGGTCTAGCGTCTACAATGAGCAGTTCTTC.